This passage covers 4 T cell receptor beta chains from one sample sequenced in a study of T-cell memory formation after mild COVID-19. Each CDR3 protein is one row after TCRdb ran MiXCR on the 5' RACE reads. The repertoire holds roughly 130,000 distinct CDR3 sequences, with about 17% as singletons. Sequencing input: PBMCs or a T cell subset sorted from them (not recorded which). The origin of the receptors is a man aged 18-30 years who had mild COVID-19 (a few samples of this study predate the infection). Cell type and time point are not known.

The chain joins TRBV4-3 to TRBJ2-6; either TRBD1 or TRBD2 may supply D (5 bases each). V gave up 1 base and J gave up 0 bases, with 13 bases separating them. Germline CDR1 LGHNA, CDR2 YSLEER. The CDR3 length is 18 residues. CDR3 amino acids: CASSQAGTSISGANVLTF. CDR3 DNA sequence: TGCGCCAGCAGCCAAGCCGGGACCTCAATCTCTGGGGCCAACGTCCTGACTTTC.

The chain couples TRBV12-3 or TRBV12-4 to TRBJ2-1, with D tentatively TRBD2 (6 bases). CDR3 length: 12 amino acids. V was clipped by 5 bases and J by 6 bases, with 8 bases between them. This CDR3 is CASSQLANEQFF. The CDR3 DNA sequence: TGTGCCAGCAGTCAACTAGCCAATGAGCAGTTCTTC.

This clonotype was counted ten times or more. The chain links TRBV7-2 to TRBJ2-7; 10 bases map to TRBD1. With V trimmed by 8 bases and J by 4 bases, 5 bases remained unmatched. Germline CDR1 is SGHTA and CDR2 is FQGNSA. The CDR3 contains 13 residues. The CDR3 loop is CASGTGVRYEQYF. DNA for the CDR3: TGTGCCAGCGGGACAGGGGTGAGGTACGAGCAGTACTTC.

The gene calls are TRBV12-3 or TRBV12-4 and TRBJ1-2; 10 nucleotides agree with TRBD1. With V trimmed by 3 bases and J by 4 bases, 8 bases remained unmatched. The length of the CDR3 is 16 residues. CDR3 residues: CASSFRRGQGFYGYTF. CDR3 sequence (DNA): TGTGCCAGCAGTTTCCGTCGGGGACAGGGGTTCTATGGCTACACCTTC.